This T cell receptor beta chain is from a study of control samples from healthy donors and cancer patients. The CDR3 extends over 16 amino acids. The junction had 5 bases not matched to a gene; V was cut back by 0 bases and J by 4 bases. Germline CDR1 MNHEY, CDR2 SVGAGI. This clone was counted only a few times. The repertoire was sequenced with immunoSEQ multiplex PCR; TCRdb's copy has only in-frame clones and lacks some. The table lists some 130,000 clones, roughly 92% of them singletons, with around 11% in the top ten. The sample was blood. The sequence derives from a man aged 25 to 40 in good health. The rearrangement joins TRBV6-5 to TRBJ2-5, with 10 bases aligning to TRBD2. The CDR3 is CASSYSAAGGLETQYF. In nucleotides, the CDR3 is TGTGCCAGCAGTTACTCTGCAGCGGGAGGGTTAGAGACCCAGTACTTC.